This TCR beta chain was identified during a study of cytomegalovirus exposure and HLA in healthy donors. Study-wide results and caveats: Presence/absence analysis assumed near-uniform sequencing depth across donors.

CDR3 length: 18 amino acids. The germline V gene has CDR1 MDHEN and CDR2 SYDVKM. The V end was cut by 5 bases, the J end by 0 bases, with 20 bases between. Regarding this clone: Its antigen is not identified.

The PCR was carried out with 60 Vbeta primers and 13 Jbeta primers. Measured with immunoSEQ multiplex PCR; TCRdb has only the in-frame clones, and not every one. The sample comprises 90,000 to 130,000 clones, 65% to 80% of which are singletons, and under 3% rests with the top ten. The gene calls are TRBV28 and TRBJ1-3, with a weak D call TRBD1 (6 bases). The clonotype comes from a woman aged 55-75 years in good health and CMV-seropositive. The material sequenced was PBMCs. The CDR3 loop is CASSVPGQIKVSGNTIYF. The CDR3 DNA follows: TGTGCCAGCAGTGTGCCAGGACAGATAAAGGTCTCTGGAAACACCATATATTTT.